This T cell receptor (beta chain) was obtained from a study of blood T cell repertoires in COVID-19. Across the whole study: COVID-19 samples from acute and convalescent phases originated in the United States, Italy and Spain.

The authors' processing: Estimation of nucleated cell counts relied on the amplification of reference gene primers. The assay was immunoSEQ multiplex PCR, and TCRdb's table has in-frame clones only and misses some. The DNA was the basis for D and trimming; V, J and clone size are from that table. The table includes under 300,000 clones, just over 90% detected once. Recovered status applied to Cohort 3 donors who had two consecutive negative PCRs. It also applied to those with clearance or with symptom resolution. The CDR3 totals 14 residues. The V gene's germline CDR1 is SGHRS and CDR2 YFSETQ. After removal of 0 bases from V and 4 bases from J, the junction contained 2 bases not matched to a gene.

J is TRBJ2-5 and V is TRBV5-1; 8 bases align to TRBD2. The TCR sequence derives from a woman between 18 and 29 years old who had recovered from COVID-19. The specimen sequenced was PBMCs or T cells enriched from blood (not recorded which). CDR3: CASSLGTSRETQYF. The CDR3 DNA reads TGCGCCAGCAGCTTGGGGACTAGCAGAGAGACCCAGTACTTC.